This T cell receptor beta chain was recorded in a study of T cell responses to AZD1222 COVID-19 vaccine. The CDR3 runs 13 residues. Trimming stripped 4 bases from V and 0 bases from J, with 6 bases between. The germline CDR1 and CDR2 sequences are MNHEY and SVGAGI. The assay was immunoSEQ multiplex PCR, and TCRdb's table has in-frame clones only and misses some. Among about 160,000 clones listed, roughly nine tenths were seen once. Sample: peripheral blood, taken on day 0 of AZD1222 vaccination. The receptor was isolated from an adult in good health. The chain couples TRBV6-5 to TRBJ1-1; D is uncertain. Written as DNA, the CDR3 is TGTGCCAGCAGTTTTAAGGTGAACACTGAAGCTTTCTTT. Residues: CASSFKVNTEAFF.